The 30 T cell receptor beta chains listed next were all sequenced from one sample in a study of cytomegalovirus exposure and HLA in healthy donors. 13 Jbeta primers and 60 Vbeta primers were used for the PCR. Generated by immunoSEQ multiplex PCR, the TCRdb table keeps only in-frame clones and is missing some. The table lists some 66,000 clones, 65% to 85% of them singletons, with over 2.5% in the top ten. The sample taken for sequencing was PBMCs. Source of these receptors: a woman under 40 in good health and CMV-seronegative.

This chain uses TRBV13 with TRBJ2-2; D is possibly TRBD1 (5 bases). V was trimmed by 8 bases and J by 3 bases, leaving 13 bases between them. Per germline, CDR1 PRHDT and CDR2 FYEKMQ (reference sequence). This CDR3 contains 14 residues. This chain's CDR3 is CASRVRGDTGELFF. The CDR3 DNA reads as TGTGCCAGCCGAGTAAGGGGTGACACCGGGGAGCTGTTTTTT.

The chain has TRBV18 and TRBJ2-1; D call uncertain. Trimming left V 2 bases short and J 4 bases short, with 6 bases between. This CDR3 contains 13 residues. Germline V gene data show CDR1 as KGHSH and CDR2 as LQKENI. This CDR3 is CASSPGLYNEQFF. The DNA for the CDR3 is TGTGCCAGCTCACCAGGGCTGTACAATGAGCAGTTCTTC.

The chain links TRBV5-8 to TRBJ2-7; 13 bases are a match to TRBD2. With V trimmed by 5 bases and J by 1 base, 6 bases remained unmatched. This CDR3 is built from 16 residues. Germline V gene lookup returns CDR1 SGHTS and CDR2 YDEGEE. The CDR3 DNA sequence: TGTGCCAGCAGTACGGGACTAGCGGGGCCTTCCTACGAGCAGTACTTC. This translates into CASSTGLAGPSYEQYF.

This chain links TRBV18 with TRBJ2-7; 15 positions match TRBD2. The CDR3 runs 16 residues. Trimming removed 2 bases from V and 1 base from J; junction bases left unmatched: 0. Germline lookup yields CDR1 KGHSH and CDR2 LQKENI. In DNA form, the CDR3 reads TGTGCCAGCTCACCAGGACTAGCGGGGGGGTCCTACGAGCAGTACTTC. This sequence encodes CASSPGLAGGSYEQYF.

The gene calls are TRBV5-1 and TRBJ1-1; a weak D match, TRBD1 (5 bases). V lost 0 bases and J 6 bases, leaving 12 bases between the germline ends. The CDR3 has 14 amino acids. Germline V gives CDR1 SGHRS, CDR2 YFSETQ. Here the CDR3 DNA reads TGCGCCAGCAGCTTGGCCGGGGGGACGTCTGAAGCTTTCTTT. Translated: CASSLAGGTSEAFF. The full variable domain, with the rest looked up from reference TRBV5-1 and TRBJ1-1, is KAGVTQTPRYLIKTRGQQVTLSCSPISGHRSVSWYQQTPGQGLQFLFEYFSETQRNKGNFPGRFSGRQFSNSRSEMNVSTLELGDSALYLCASSLAGGTSEAFFGQGTRLTVV.

The V gene is TRBV27, the J gene TRBJ2-2; 7 nucleotides match TRBD1. Per germline, CDR1 MNHEY and CDR2 SMNVEV (reference sequence). The CDR3 consists of 15 residues. The trim removed 6 bases at V and 3 bases at J, leaving 7 bases unmatched. CDR3 in amino acids: CASSSGQLHTGELFF. CDR3 nucleotide sequence: TGTGCCAGCAGCTCGGGACAGCTTCACACCGGGGAGCTGTTTTTT.

This clone was observed a handful of times. The V call is TRBV29-1, the J call TRBJ2-3, with 7 bases lining up with TRBD2. CDR3 length: 13 amino acids. From germline, CDR1 is SQVTM and CDR2 ANQGSEA. The trim removed 6 bases at V and 3 bases at J, leaving 6 bases unmatched. This CDR3 is CSVQVGGTDTQYF. For the CDR3, the DNA is TGCAGCGTCCAGGTGGGGGGGACAGATACGCAGTATTTT.

This clone has a single count. The V and J genes are TRBV11-2 and TRBJ2-7, with TRBD1 identical over 7 bases. Germline CDR1 reads SGHAT; CDR2 reads FQNNGV. The CDR3 spans 15 residues. After removal of 2 bases from V and 0 bases from J, the junction contained 4 bases not matched to a gene. CDR3 loop: CASSLQGGSSYEQYF. The CDR3 DNA is TGTGCCAGCAGCTTACAAGGGGGCTCCTCCTACGAGCAGTACTTC. Variable domain in full (rest from reference TRBV11-2 and TRBJ2-7): EAGVAQSPRYKIIEKRQSVAFWCNPISGHATLYWYQQILGQGPKLLIQFQNNGVVDDSQLPKDRFSAERLKGVDSTLKIQPAKLEDSAVYLCASSLQGGSSYEQYFGPGTRLTVT.

V gene TRBV5-6 combines with J gene TRBJ1-3; weak D call: TRBD1 (5 bases). Germline assignment: CDR1 SGHDT and CDR2 YYEEEE. Trimming removed 5 bases from V and 8 bases from J, with 20 bases in between. The CDR3 spans 15 residues. The CDR3: CASSPGGRGRDTIYF. CDR3 in DNA: TGTGCCAGCAGTCCCGGAGGGAGGGGACGAGACACCATATATTTT. Combining the CDR3 with reference TRBV5-6 and TRBJ1-3 gives the whole variable domain DAGVTQSPTHLIKTRGQQVTLRCSPKSGHDTVSWYQQALGQGPQFIFQYYEEEERQRGNFPDRFSGHQFPNYSSELNVNALLLGDSALYLCASSPGGRGRDTIYFGEGSWLTVV.

This clone was counted a single time. J is TRBJ1-2 and V is TRBV6-1; 8 bases match TRBD1. The V gene end was trimmed by 1 base and the J gene end by 4 bases; junction bases not matched to a gene: 5. Per the germline V gene, CDR1 is MNHNS and CDR2 is SASEGT. The CDR3 sequence is 15 residues long. In DNA, the CDR3 is TGTGCCAGCAGTGAAGTGGGACAGGCGATCTATGGCTACACCTTC. As protein: CASSEVGQAIYGYTF.

The rearrangement links TRBV5-6 to TRBJ2-7; TRBD1 matches 7 bases. The CDR3 extends over 15 amino acids. Per the germline V gene, CDR1 is SGHDT and CDR2 is YYEEEE. V lost 1 base and J lost 5; bases outside the gene matches: 9. CDR3 loop: CASSLSPTGFHEQYF. For the CDR3, the DNA is TGTGCCAGCAGCTTGTCCCCGACAGGGTTCCACGAGCAGTACTTC.

The V gene is TRBV19, the J gene TRBJ1-1, with 9 bases fitting TRBD1. The CDR3 has 18 residues. Germline trimming cut 8 bases from V and 1 base from J; bases unmatched to any gene: 17. Germline-derived CDR1 and CDR2 are LNHDA and SQIVND (reference sequence). The DNA of the CDR3 is TGTGCCAGTGGAAAAACCCTCCGGGACAGGGCATGGAACACTGAAGCTTTCTTT. It encodes CASGKTLRDRAWNTEAFF.

This sequence joins TRBV28 and TRBJ1-1; possibly TRBD1 for D (6 bases). V lost 6 bases and J 9 bases, leaving 11 bases between the germline ends. Germline V CDR1 and CDR2: MDHEN, SYDVKM. The CDR3 totals 11 residues. CDR3 protein: CASRGGGKAFF. The CDR3 DNA reads TGTGCCAGCAGGGGAGGGGGTAAAGCTTTCTTT.

The J gene is TRBJ1-1, the V gene TRBV18, with 8 bases matching TRBD1. The J segment lost 3 bases and the V segment lost 5 bases, leaving 14 bases of the junction unmatched. The CDR3 totals 17 residues. CDR1 is KGHSH and CDR2 is LQKENI in the germline V gene. CDR3 DNA: TGTGCCAGCTCAGCCCAGGGGGCTGTAGGAAAGTACACTGAAGCTTTCTTT. It encodes CASSAQGAVGKYTEAFF.

V and J are TRBV5-6 and TRBJ1-5; 9 bases are a match to TRBD1. Germline assignment: CDR1 SGHDT and CDR2 YYEEEE. This CDR3 contains 16 residues. V was pared by 1 base and J by 5 bases, with 7 bases of the junction left unmatched. In nucleotides, the CDR3 is TGTGCCAGCAGCTTGTACTCCACAGGGGGCTATCAGCCCCAGCATTTT. This encodes CASSLYSTGGYQPQHF.

In its sample, this clone was seen a few times. This chain joins TRBV11-2 and TRBJ2-3; a weak D match, TRBD1 (6 bases). Germline loops: CDR1 SGHAT, CDR2 FQNNGV. The CDR3 runs 15 residues. Trimming took 3 bases from V and 3 from J, leaving 13 bases between them. The DNA for the CDR3 is TGTGCCAGCAGCTTTGGGGGCAGGGCAACAGATACGCAGTATTTT. Protein: CASSFGGRATDTQYF.

The V and J genes are TRBV30 and TRBJ1-2; D is perhaps TRBD1 (6 bases). Trimming left V 4 bases short and J 4 bases short, with 13 bases between. The CDR3 consists of 13 residues. Germline CDR1 reads GTSNPN; CDR2 reads SVGIG (reference sequence). CDR3 sequence: CAWTKQGIYGYTF. CDR3 sequence (DNA): TGTGCCTGGACTAAACAGGGAATCTATGGCTACACCTTC.

This clone was recorded once. The chain couples TRBV2 to TRBJ1-2; D possibly corresponds to TRBD1 (6 bases). CDR1 and CDR2 from the germline V gene are SNHLY and FYNNEI. Trimming shortened V by 5 bases and J by 6 bases, and 13 bases separated the two germline ends. This CDR3 has 13 amino acids. The CDR3 loop is CASSWAGEDGYTF. The CDR3, as DNA: TGTGCCAGCAGTTGGGCAGGGGAAGATGGCTACACCTTC.

The CDR3 DNA reads as TGTGCCAGCAGATTTGTCGGGGGTGGAAACACCATATATTTT. As protein: CASRFVGGGNTIYF. This chain uses TRBV7-9 with TRBJ1-3; D perhaps matches TRBD1 (5 bases). The CDR3 spans 14 residues. Trimming pared 6 bases from V and 3 bases from J, leaving 12 bases between. The V gene's germline CDR1 is SEHNR and CDR2 FQNEAQ (reference sequence).

The chain joins TRBV7-8 to TRBJ1-5; D uncertain. Germline loops: CDR1 SGHVS, CDR2 FQNEAQ. V was clipped by 0 bases and J by 0 bases, with 9 bases between them. The CDR3 spans 16 residues. This CDR3 reads CASSLAAGHSNQPQHF. In DNA form, the CDR3 reads TGTGCCAGCAGCTTAGCGGCAGGTCATAGCAATCAGCCCCAGCATTTT.

This chain joins TRBV5-1 and TRBJ2-1, with 9 positions matching TRBD1. The ends lost 2 bases at V and 8 bases at J; junction bases unmatched: 5. The germline gives CDR1 SGHRS, CDR2 YFSETQ. The CDR3 is 14 residues long. CDR3 sequence (DNA): TGCGCCAGCAGCTTAGGGGGACAGGGCTATGAGCAGTTCTTC. Translated, it gives CASSLGGQGYEQFF.

The V gene is TRBV7-9, the J gene TRBJ1-6, with D perhaps TRBD1 (6 bases). CDR3 size: 16 residues. V lost 5 bases to trimming and J lost 7 bases, with 18 bases between them. Germline CDR1 and CDR2: SEHNR and FQNEAQ (reference sequence). The CDR3 protein is CASSPASGTRNSPLHF. CDR3 nucleotides: TGTGCCAGCAGCCCAGCGTCCGGGACAAGGAATTCACCCCTCCACTTT. The entire variable domain, with the rest obtained from reference TRBV7-9 and TRBJ1-6, is as follows: DTGVSQNPRHKITKRGQNVTFRCDPISEHNRLYWYRQTLGQGPEFLTYFQNEAQLEKSRLLSDRFSAERPKGSFSTLEIQRTEQGDSAMYLCASSPASGTRNSPLHFGNGTRLTVT.

About this clone itself: Other DNA variants within this sample encode the same CDR3. The chain joins TRBV4-1 to TRBJ1-5, with 7 nucleotides matching TRBD1. J was trimmed by 2 bases and V by 1 base; bases with no gene match: 11. This CDR3 has 18 amino acids. Per the germline V gene, CDR1 is MGHRA and CDR2 is YSYEKL. The CDR3 sequence is CASSQGFPRQGRNQPQHF. CDR3 DNA: TGCGCCAGCAGCCAAGGATTCCCTCGACAGGGCCGCAATCAGCCCCAGCATTTT.

This clone was seen only once. The chain couples TRBV11-3 to TRBJ2-7, with a weak D call TRBD2 (5 bases). CDR1 SGHNT and CDR2 YENEEA come from the germline V gene. The ends were cut back, 5 bases at V and 5 bases at J, with 13 bases in the middle. This CDR3 is 13 amino acids long. The CDR3, as DNA: TGTGCCAGCAGCCCAGCGGCGGCGCACGAGCAGTACTTC. Encoded protein: CASSPAAAHEQYF.

The chain carries TRBV11-2 and TRBJ2-7; TRBD1 aligns across 10 bases. V lost 3 bases, J lost 5 bases, and 7 bases stayed unmatched. The CDR3 covers 15 residues. Per the germline V gene, CDR1 is SGHAT and CDR2 is FQNNGV. CDR3 region: CASSLGTGVRDEQYF. DNA for the CDR3: TGTGCCAGCAGCTTGGGGACAGGGGTTAGGGACGAGCAGTACTTC.

The chain couples TRBV28 to TRBJ1-5; 7 bases are shared with TRBD1. Germline loops: CDR1 MDHEN, CDR2 SYDVKM. The ends lost 0 bases at V and 4 bases at J; junction bases unmatched: 3. The CDR3 covers 15 residues. CDR3 amino acids: CASSLWDRINQPQHF. The CDR3 DNA reads as TGTGCCAGCAGTTTATGGGACAGGATTAATCAGCCCCAGCATTTT.

The J gene is TRBJ1-5, the V gene TRBV5-8, with TRBD1 matching over 7 bases. The CDR3 covers 16 residues. Germline loops: CDR1 SGHTS, CDR2 YDEGEE. The ends lost 1 base at V and 2 bases at J; junction bases unmatched: 6. The CDR3 sequence is CASSLKGAGGNQPQHF. For the CDR3, the DNA is TGTGCCAGCAGCTTGAAGGGGGCCGGGGGCAATCAGCCCCAGCATTTT.

The chain recombines TRBV11-2 with TRBJ1-5; 8 nucleotides align to TRBD1. CDR3 length: 19 amino acids. Trimming cost V 5 bases and J 0 bases; bases outside gene matches: 15. Germline assignment: CDR1 SGHAT and CDR2 FQNNGV. CDR3: CASSDRGHGNFYSNQPQHF. The CDR3 DNA reads TGTGCCAGCAGCGACAGGGGACACGGGAATTTTTATAGCAATCAGCCCCAGCATTTT.

The chain couples TRBV6-5 to TRBJ2-3; TRBD1 aligns across 11 bases. The length of the CDR3 is 15 residues. V was clipped by 6 bases and J by 1 base; unmatched bases: 3. CDR1 and CDR2 from the germline V gene are MNHEY and SVGAGI. The CDR3 nucleotides read TGTGCCAGCAGGGGACAGGGGGTTGGCACAGATACGCAGTATTTT. Amino acids: CASRGQGVGTDTQYF.

This sequence joins TRBV12-5 and TRBJ1-1; D unresolved. V was shortened by 8 bases and J by 0 bases, with 16 bases between the two germline ends. The CDR3 consists of 15 residues. Germline assignment: CDR1 LGHNT and CDR2 FRNRAP. The DNA of the CDR3 is TGTGCTAGTTCCGGCGGGGTATGGATGAACACTGAAGCTTTCTTT. Amino acid sequence: CASSGGVWMNTEAFF.